Sequencing of this T cell receptor beta chain was carried out in a study of tumor and adjacent non-tumor tissue in lung cancer. Overall study results and limits: In normal lung, the top 100 clones were significantly more dominant than in tumor.

The CDR3 numbers 12 amino acids, ends counted. The library came from three nested PCR rounds adapted from ARM-PCR protocols. TCRdb re-derived calls from the multiplex PCR reads in MiXCR, one entry per CDR3 protein. The sample lists fewer than 85,000 distinct CDR3 sequences, around four fifths seen once, with roughly 12% in the top ten. With regard to this clonotype: Antigen unknown. Since no conserved phenylalanine or tryptophan closes the CDR3, a read error is the likely cause. No DNA is shown, since the ends of the CDR3 on it are uncertain; the CDR3 is the one TCRdb lists.

The template was RNA from unsorted bulk tissue. The sample comprised lung tumor tissue. The rearrangement uses TRBV12-3 or TRBV12-4 and TRBJ2-1; the tabulated D call, TRBD2, remains unverified against the DNA. This sequence was found in a woman between 50 and 59 years old with non-small cell lung cancer. CDR3: CARSLKAGRVFL.